Listed below are T cell receptor beta chains from one sample, sequenced in a study of blood T cell repertoires in COVID-19. The table came from immunoSEQ multiplex PCR; TCRdb's copy has only in-frame clones and leaves some out. Of some 180,000 clones in the sample, roughly three quarters are singletons; the top ten hold more than 6.5%. Input material: peripheral blood. Source of these receptors: a woman aged 45-60 years with active or convalescent COVID-19. The conserved cysteine and the conserved F or W are not part of the CDR3 here.

v_gene	j_gene	CDR3aa
TRBV19	TRBJ1-5	ASLNQPQH
TRBV27	TRBJ1-2	ASSLFGQGYFENGYT
TRBV19	TRBJ2-7	ASRPSGLSYEQY
TRBV6-5	TRBJ1-5	ASSFSVYQPQH
TRBV7-2	TRBJ2-5	ASSRTSGGYQETQY
TRBV4-3	TRBJ1-6	ASSQAHLNRDNSPLH
TRBV30	TRBJ1-2	AWSVPDLAGYT
TRBV30	TRBJ1-2	AWSVRAGTGT
TRBV5-6	TRBJ1-1	ASSLFQGSTEAF
TRBV6-1	TRBJ2-5	ASSERQGQGQY
TRBV18	TRBJ1-2	ASSPQTEANYGYT
TRBV7-3	TRBJ2-6	ASSLEASGAGANVLT